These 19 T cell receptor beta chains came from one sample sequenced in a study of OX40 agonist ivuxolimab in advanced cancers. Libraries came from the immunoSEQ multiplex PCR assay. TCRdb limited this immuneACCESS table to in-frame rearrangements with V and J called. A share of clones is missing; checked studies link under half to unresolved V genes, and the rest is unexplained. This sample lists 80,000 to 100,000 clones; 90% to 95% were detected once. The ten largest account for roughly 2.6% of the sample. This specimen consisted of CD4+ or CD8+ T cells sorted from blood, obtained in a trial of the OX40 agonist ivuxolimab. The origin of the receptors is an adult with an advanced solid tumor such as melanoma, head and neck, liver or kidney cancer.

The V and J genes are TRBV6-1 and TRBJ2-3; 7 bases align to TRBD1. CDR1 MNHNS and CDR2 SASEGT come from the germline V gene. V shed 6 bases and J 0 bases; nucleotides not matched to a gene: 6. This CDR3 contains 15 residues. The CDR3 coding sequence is TGTGCCAGCAGCCCCGGGACAGCTAGCACAGATACGCAGTATTTT. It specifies CASSPGTASTDTQYF.

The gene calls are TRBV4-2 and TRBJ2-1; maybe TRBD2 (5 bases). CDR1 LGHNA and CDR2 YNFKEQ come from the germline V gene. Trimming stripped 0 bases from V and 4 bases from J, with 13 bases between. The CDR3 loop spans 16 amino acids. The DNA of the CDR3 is TGTGCCAGCAGCCAAGACTTCTCTGGCGGGTACAATGAGCAGTTCTTC. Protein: CASSQDFSGGYNEQFF.

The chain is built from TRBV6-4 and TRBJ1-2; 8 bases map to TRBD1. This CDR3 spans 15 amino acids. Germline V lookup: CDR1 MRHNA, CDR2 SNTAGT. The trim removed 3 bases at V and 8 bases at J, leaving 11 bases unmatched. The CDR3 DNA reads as TGTGCCAGCAGTGAGACAGGGGAAGGACCGATGGGCTACACCTTC. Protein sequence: CASSETGEGPMGYTF.

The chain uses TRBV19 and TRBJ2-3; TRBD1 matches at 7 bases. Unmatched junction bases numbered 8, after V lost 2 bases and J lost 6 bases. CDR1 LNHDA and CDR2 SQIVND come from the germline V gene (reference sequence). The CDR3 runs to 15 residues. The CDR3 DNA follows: TGTGCCAGTAGTATAAGGGCAGGACAGGCGGATACGCAGTATTTT. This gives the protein CASSIRAGQADTQYF.

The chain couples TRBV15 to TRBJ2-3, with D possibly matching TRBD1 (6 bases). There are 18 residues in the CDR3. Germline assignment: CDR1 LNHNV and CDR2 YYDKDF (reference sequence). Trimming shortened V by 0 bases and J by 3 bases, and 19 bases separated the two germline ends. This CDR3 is CATSRDYLRQAITDTQYF. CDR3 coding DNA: TGTGCCACCAGCAGAGATTATCTGCGACAGGCCATAACAGATACGCAGTATTTT.

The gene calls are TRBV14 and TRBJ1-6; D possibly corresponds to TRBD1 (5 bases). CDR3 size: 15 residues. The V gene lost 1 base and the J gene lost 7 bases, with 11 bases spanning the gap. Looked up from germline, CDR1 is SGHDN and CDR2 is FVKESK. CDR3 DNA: TGTGCCAGCAGCCAAGCCGGGACGGCCAATTCACCCCTCCACTTT. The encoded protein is CASSQAGTANSPLHF.

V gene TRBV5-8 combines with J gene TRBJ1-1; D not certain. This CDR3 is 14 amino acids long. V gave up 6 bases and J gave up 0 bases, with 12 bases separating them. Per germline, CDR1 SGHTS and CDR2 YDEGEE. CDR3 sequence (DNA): TGTGCCAGCACCCCGGGTCCGATGAACACTGAAGCTTTCTTT. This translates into CASTPGPMNTEAFF.

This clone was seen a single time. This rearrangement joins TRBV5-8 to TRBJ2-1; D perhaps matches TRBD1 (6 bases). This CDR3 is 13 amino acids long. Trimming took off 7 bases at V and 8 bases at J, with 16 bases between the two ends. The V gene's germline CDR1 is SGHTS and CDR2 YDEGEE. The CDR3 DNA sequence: TGTGCCAGCTTTACAGGGAGCTTCGATGAGCAGTTCTTC. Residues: CASFTGSFDEQFF.

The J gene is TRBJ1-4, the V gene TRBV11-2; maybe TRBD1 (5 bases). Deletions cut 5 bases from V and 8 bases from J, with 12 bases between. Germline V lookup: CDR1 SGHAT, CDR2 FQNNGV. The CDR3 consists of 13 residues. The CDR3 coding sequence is TGTGCCAGCAGCGTCAGGGTGGGGGAAAAACTGTTTTTT. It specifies CASSVRVGEKLFF.

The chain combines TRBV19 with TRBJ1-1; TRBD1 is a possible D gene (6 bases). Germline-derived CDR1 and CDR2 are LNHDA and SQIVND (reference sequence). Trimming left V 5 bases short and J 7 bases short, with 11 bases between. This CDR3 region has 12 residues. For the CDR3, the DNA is TGTGCCAGTAGTGGGGGCTCCCTTGAAGCTTTCTTT. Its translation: CASSGGSLEAFF.

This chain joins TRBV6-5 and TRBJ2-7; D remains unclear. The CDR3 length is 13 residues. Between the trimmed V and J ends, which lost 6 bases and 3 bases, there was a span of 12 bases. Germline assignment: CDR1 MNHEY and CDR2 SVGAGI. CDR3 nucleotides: TGTGCCAGCAGCCCCGCCGGCTTCTACGAGCAGTACTTC. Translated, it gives CASSPAGFYEQYF.

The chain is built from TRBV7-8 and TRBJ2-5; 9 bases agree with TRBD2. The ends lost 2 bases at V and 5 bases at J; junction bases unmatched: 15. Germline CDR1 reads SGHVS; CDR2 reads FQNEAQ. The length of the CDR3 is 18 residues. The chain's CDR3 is CASSLQGLAYGGEETQYF. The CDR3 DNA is TGTGCCAGCAGCTTACAGGGACTAGCATACGGAGGAGAGGAGACCCAGTACTTC. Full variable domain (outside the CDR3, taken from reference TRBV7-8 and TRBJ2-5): GAGVSQSPRYKVAKRGQDVALRCDPISGHVSLFWYQQALGQGPEFLTYFQNEAQLDKSGLPSDRFFAERPEGSVSTLKIQRTQQEDSAVYLCASSLQGLAYGGEETQYFGPGTRLLVL.

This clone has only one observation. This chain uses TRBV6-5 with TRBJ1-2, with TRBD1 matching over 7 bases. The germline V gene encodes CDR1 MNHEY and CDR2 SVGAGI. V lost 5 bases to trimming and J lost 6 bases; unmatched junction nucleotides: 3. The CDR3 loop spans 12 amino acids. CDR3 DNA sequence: TGTGCCAGCAGTCCAGGGGGGAATGGCTACACCTTC. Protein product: CASSPGGNGYTF.

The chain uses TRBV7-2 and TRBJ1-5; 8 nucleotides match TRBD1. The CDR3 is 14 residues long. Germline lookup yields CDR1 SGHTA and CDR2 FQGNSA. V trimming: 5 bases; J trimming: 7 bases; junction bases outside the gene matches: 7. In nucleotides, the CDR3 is TGTGCCAGCAGCGCAGACAGGGGTTACCAGCCCCAGCATTTT. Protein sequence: CASSADRGYQPQHF. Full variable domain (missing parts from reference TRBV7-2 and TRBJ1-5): GAGVSQSPSNKVTEKGKDVELRCDPISGHTALYWYRQSLGQGLEFLIYFQGNSAPDKSGLPSDRFSAERTGGSVSTLTIQRTQQEDSAVYLCASSADRGYQPQHFGDGTRLSIL.

Here the CDR3 reads CASRLAGSYNEQFF. DNA for the CDR3: TGTGCCAGCAGGCTAGCGGGATCCTACAATGAGCAGTTCTTC. The V call is TRBV27, the J call TRBJ2-1, with 9 bases matching TRBD2. V trimming: 6 bases; J trimming: 1 base; junction bases outside the gene matches: 1. CDR1 is MNHEY and CDR2 is SMNVEV in the germline V gene (reference sequence). The CDR3 sequence is 14 residues long.

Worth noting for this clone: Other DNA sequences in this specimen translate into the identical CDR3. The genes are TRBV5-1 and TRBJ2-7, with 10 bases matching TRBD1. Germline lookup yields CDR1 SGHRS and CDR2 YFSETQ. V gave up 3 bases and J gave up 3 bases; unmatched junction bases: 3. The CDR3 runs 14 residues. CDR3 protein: CASSSRTGGYEQYF. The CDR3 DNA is TGCGCCAGCAGCTCTCGGACAGGGGGCTACGAGCAGTACTTC.

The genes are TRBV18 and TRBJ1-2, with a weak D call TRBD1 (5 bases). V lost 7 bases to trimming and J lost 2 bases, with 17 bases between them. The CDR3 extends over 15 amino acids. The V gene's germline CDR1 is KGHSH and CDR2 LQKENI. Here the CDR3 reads CASLHPEGTNYGYTF. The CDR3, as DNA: TGTGCCAGCTTACACCCGGAGGGGACGAACTATGGCTACACCTTC.

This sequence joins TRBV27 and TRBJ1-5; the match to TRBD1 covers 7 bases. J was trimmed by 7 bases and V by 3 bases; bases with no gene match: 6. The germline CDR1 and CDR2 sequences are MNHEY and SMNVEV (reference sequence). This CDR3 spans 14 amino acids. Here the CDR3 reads CASSFRGEKQPQHF. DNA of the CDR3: TGTGCCAGCAGTTTCAGGGGGGAGAAGCAGCCCCAGCATTTT.

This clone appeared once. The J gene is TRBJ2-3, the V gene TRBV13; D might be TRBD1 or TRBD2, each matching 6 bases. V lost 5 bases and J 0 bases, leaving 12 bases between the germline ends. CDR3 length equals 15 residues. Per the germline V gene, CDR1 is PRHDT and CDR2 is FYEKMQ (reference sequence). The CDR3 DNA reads TGTGCCAGCAGCCTTTGGGGGGCCAGCACAGATACGCAGTATTTT. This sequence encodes CASSLWGASTDTQYF.